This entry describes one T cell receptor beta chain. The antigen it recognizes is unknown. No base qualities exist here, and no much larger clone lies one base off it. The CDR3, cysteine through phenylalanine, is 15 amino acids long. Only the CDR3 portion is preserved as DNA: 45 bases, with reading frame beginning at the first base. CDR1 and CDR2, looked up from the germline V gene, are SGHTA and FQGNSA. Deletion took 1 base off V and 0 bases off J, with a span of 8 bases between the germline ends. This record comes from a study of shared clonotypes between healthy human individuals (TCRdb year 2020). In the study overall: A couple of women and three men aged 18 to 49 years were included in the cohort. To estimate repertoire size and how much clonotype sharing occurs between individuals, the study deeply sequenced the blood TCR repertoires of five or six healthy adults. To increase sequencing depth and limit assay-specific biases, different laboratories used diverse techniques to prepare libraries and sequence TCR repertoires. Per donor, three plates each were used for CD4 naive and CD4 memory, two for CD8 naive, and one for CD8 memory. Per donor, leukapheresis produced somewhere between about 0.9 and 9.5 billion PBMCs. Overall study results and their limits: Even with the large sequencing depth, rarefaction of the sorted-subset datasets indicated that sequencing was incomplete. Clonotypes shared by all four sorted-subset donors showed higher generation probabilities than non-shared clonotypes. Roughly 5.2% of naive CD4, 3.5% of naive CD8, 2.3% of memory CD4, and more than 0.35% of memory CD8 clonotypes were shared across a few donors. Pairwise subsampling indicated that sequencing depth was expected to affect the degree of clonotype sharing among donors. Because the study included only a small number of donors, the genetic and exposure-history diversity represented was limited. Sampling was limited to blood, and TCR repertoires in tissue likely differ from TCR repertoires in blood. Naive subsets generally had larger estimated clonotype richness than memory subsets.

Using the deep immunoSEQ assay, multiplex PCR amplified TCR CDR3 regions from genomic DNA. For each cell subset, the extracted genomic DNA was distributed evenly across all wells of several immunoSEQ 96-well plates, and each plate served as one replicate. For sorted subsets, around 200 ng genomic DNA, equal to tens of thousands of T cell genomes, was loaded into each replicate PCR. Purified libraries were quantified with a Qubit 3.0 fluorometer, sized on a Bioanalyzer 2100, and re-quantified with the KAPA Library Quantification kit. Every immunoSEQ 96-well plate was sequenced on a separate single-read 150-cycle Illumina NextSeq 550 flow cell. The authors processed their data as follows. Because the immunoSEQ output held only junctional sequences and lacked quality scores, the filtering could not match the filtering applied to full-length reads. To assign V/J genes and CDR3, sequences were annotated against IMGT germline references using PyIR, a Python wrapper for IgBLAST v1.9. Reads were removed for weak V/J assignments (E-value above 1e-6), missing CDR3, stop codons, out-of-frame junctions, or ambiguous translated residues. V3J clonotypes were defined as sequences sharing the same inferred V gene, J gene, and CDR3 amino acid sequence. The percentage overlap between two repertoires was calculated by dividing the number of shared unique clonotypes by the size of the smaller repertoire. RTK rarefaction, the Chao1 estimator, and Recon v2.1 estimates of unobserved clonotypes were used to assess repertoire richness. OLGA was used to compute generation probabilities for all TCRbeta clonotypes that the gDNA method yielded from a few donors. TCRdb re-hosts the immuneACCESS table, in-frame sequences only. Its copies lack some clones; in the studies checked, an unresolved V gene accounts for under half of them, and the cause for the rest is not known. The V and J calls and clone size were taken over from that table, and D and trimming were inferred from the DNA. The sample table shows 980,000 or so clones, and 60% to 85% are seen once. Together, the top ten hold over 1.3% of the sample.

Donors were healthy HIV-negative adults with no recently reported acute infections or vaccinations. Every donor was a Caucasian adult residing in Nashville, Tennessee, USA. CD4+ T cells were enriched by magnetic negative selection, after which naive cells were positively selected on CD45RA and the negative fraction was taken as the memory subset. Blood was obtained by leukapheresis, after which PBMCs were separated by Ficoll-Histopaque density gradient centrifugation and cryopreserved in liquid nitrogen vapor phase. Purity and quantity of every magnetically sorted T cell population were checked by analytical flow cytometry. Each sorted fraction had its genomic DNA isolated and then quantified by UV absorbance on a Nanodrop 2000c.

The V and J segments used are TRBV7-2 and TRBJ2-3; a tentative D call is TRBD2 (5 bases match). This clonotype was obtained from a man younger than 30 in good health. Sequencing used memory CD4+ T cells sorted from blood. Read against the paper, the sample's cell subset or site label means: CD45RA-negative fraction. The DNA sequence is TGTGCCAGCAGCTTAGTAGCGCTCAGCACAGATACGCAGTATTTT. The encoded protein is CASSLVALSTDTQYF.